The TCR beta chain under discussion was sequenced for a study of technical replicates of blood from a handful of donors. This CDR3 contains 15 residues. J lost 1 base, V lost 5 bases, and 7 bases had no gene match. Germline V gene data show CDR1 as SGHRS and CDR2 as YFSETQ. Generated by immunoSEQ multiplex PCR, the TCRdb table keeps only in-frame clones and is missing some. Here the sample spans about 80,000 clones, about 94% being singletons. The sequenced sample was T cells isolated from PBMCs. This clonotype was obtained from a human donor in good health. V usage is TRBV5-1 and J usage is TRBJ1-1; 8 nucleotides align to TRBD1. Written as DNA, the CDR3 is TGCGCCAGCAGACGACAGGGGAATGGGAACACTGAAGCTTTCTTT. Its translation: CASRRQGNGNTEAFF. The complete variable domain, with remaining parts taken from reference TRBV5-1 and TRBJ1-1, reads KAGVTQTPRYLIKTRGQQVTLSCSPISGHRSVSWYQQTPGQGLQFLFEYFSETQRNKGNFPGRFSGRQFSNSRSEMNVSTLELGDSALYLCASRRQGNGNTEAFFGQGTRLTVV.